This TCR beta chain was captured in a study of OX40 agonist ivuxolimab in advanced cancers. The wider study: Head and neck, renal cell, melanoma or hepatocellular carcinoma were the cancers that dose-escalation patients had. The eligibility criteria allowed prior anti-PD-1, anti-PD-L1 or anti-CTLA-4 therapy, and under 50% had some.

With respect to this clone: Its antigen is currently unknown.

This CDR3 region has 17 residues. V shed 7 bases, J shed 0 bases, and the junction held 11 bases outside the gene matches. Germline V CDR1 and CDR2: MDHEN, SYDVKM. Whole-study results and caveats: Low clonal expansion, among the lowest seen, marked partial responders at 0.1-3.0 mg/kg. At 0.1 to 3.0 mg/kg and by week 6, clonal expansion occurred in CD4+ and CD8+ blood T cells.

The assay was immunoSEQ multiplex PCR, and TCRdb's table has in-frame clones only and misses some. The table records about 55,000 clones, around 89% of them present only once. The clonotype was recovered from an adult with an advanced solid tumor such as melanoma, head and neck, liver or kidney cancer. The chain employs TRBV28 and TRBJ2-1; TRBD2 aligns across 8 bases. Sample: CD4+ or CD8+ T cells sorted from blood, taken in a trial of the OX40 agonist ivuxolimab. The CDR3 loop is CASTPGESGSSYNEQFF. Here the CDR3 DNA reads TGTGCCAGCACCCCGGGGGAAAGCGGGAGCTCCTACAATGAGCAGTTCTTC.